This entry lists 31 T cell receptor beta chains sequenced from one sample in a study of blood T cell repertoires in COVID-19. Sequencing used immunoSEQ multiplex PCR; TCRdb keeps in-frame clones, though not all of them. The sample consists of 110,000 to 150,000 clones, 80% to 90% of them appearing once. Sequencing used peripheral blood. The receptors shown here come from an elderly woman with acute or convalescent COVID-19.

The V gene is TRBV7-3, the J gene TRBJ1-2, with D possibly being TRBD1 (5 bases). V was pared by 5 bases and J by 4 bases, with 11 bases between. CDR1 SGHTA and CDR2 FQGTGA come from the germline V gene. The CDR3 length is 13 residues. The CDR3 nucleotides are TGTGCCAGCAGCCGCGACAGAAGCTATGGCTACACCTTC. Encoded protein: CASSRDRSYGYTF.

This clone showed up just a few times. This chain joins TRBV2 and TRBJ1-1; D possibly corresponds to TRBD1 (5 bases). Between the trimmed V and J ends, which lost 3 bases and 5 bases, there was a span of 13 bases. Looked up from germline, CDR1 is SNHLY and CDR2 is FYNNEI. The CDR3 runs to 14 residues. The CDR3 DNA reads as TGTGCCAGCAGTGAGAGACCAGGGAGGACTGAAGCTTTCTTT. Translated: CASSERPGRTEAFF.

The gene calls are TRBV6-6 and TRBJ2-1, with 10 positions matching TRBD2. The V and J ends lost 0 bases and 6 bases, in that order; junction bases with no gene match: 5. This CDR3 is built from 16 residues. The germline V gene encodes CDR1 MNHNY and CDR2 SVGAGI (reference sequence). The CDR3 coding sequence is TGTGCCAGCAGTTACTCAATAGCGGGGGGACTCAATGAGCAGTTCTTC. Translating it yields CASSYSIAGGLNEQFF.

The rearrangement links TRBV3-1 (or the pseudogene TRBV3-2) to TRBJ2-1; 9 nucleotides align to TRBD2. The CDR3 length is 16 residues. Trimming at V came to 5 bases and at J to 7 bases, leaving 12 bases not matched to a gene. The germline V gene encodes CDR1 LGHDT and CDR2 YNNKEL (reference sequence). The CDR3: CASSKLRGGPGNEQFF. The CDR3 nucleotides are TGTGCCAGCAGCAAATTGCGGGGGGGCCCGGGAAATGAGCAGTTCTTC.

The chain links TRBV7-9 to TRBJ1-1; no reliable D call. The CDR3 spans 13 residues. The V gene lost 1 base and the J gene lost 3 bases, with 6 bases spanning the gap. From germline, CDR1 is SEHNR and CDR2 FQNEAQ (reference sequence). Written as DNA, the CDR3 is TGTGCCAGCAGCTTAGTGGGCGACACTGAAGCTTTCTTT. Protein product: CASSLVGDTEAFF.

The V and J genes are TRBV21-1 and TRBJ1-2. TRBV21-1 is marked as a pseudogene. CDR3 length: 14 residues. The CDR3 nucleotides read TGTGCCAGCAGCAGACTCGGGGTGGCCTATGGCTACACCTTC. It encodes CASSRLGVAYGYTF.

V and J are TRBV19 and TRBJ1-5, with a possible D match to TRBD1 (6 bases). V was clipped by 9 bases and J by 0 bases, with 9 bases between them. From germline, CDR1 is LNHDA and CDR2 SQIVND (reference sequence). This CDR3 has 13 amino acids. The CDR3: CASRTDSNQPQHF. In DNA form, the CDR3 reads TGTGCCAGCCGGACAGATAGCAATCAGCCCCAGCATTTT.

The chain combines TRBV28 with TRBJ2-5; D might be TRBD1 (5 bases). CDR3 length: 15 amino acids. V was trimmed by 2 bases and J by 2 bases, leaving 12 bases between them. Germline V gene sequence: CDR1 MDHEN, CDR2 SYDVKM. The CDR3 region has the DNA TGTGCCAGCAGTTTAAGGGGTCTGGGTCAAGAGACCCAGTACTTC. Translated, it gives CASSLRGLGQETQYF. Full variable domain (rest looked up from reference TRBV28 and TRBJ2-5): DVKVTQSSRYLVKRTGEKVFLECVQDMDHENMFWYRQDPGLGLRLIYFSYDVKMKEKGDIPEGYSVSREKKERFSLILESASTNQTSMYLCASSLRGLGQETQYFGPGTRLLVL.

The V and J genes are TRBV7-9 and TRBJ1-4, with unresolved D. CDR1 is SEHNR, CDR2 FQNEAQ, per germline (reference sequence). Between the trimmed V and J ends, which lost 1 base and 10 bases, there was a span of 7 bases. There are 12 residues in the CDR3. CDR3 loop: CASSLVEGKLFF. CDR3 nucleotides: TGTGCCAGCAGCTTAGTTGAGGGAAAACTGTTTTTT.

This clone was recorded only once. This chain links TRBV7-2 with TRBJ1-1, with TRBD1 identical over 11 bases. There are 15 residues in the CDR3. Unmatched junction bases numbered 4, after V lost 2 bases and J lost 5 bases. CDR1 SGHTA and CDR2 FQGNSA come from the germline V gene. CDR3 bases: TGTGCCAGCAGCTTAATGGGACAGGGGGTTACTGAAGCTTTCTTT. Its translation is CASSLMGQGVTEAFF.

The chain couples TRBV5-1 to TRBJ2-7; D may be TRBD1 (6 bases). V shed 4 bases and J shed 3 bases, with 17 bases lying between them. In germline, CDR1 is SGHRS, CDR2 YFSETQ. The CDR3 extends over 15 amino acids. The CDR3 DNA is TGCGCCAGCAGCCCGAGGGCAGGGGTAAACTACGAGCAGTACTTC. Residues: CASSPRAGVNYEQYF.

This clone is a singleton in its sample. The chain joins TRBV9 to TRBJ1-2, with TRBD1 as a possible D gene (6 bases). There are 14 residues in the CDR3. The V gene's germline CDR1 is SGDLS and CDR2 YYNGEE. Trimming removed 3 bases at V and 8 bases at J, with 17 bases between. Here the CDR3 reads CASSEAGGASGYTF. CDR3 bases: TGTGCCAGCAGCGAGGCGGGGGGGGCATCGGGCTACACCTTC.

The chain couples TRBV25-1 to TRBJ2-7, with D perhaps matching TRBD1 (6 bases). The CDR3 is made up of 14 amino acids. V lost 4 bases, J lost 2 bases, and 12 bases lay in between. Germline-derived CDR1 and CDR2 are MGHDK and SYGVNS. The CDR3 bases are TGTGCCAGCAGTGGGACAGTCGGGCCCTACGAGCAGTACTTC. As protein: CASSGTVGPYEQYF.

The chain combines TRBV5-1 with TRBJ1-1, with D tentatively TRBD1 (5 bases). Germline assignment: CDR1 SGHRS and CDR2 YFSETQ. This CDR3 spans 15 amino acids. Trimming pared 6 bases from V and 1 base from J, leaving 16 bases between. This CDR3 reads CASMVQAAGNTEAFF. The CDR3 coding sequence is TGCGCCAGCATGGTACAGGCTGCCGGGAACACTGAAGCTTTCTTT.

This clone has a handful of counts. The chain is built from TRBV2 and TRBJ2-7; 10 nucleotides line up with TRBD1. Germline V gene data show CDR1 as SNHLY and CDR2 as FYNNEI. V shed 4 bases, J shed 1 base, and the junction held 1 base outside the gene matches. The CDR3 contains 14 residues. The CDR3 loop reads CASSGGQGSYEQYF. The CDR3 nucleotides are TGTGCCAGCAGTGGGGGACAGGGGTCCTACGAGCAGTACTTC.

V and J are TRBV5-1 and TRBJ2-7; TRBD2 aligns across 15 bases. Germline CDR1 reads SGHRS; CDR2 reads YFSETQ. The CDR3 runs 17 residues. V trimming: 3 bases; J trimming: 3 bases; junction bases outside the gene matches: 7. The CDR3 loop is CASSSGLAGGPVYEQYF. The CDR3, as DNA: TGCGCCAGCAGCTCCGGACTAGCGGGGGGGCCAGTCTACGAGCAGTACTTC.

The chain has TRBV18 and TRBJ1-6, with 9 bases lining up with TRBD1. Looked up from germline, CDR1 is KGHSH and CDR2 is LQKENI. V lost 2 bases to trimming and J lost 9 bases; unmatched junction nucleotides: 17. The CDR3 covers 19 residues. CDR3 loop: CASSPSLDRGRKGGSPLHF. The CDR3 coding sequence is TGTGCCAGCTCACCAAGTCTGGACAGGGGCCGAAAGGGTGGTTCACCCCTCCACTTT.

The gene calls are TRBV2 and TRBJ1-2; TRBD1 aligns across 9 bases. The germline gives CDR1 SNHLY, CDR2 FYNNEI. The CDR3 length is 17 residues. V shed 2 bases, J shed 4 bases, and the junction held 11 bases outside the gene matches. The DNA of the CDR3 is TGTGCCAGCAGTGAAACTCGCAGAATGACAGGGGGCTATGGCTACACCTTC. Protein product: CASSETRRMTGGYGYTF.

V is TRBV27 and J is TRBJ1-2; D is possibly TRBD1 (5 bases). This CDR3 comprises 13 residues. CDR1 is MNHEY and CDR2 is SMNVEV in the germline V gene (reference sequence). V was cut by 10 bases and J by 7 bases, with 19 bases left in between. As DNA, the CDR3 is TGTGCCACCAAACAGGAGGGACTTGGTGGCTACACCTTC. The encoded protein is CATKQEGLGGYTF.

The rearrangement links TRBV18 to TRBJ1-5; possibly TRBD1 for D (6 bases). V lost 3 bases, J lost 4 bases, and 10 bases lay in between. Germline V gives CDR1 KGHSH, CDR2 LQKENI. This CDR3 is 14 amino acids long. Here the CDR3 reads CASSPRGPNQPQHF. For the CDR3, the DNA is TGTGCCAGCTCACCCAGGGGCCCGAATCAGCCCCAGCATTTT.

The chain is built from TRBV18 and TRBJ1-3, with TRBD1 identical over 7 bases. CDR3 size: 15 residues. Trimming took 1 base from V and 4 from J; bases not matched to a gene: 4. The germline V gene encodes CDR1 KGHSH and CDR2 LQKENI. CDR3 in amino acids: CASSPLGDSGNTIYF. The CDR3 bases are TGTGCCAGCTCACCACTGGGGGACAGCGGAAACACCATATATTTT. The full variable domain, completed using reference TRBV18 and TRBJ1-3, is NAGVMQNPRHLVRRRGQEARLRCSPMKGHSHVYWYRQLPEEGLKFMVYLQKENIIDESGMPKERFSAEFPKEGPSILRIQQVVRGDSAAYFCASSPLGDSGNTIYFGEGSWLTVV.

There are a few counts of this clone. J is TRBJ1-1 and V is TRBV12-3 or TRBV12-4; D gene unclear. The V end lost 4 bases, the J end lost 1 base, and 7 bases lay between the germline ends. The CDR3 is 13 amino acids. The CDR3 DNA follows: TGTGCCAGCAGTTATGGCAGGAACACTGAAGCTTTCTTT. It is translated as CASSYGRNTEAFF.

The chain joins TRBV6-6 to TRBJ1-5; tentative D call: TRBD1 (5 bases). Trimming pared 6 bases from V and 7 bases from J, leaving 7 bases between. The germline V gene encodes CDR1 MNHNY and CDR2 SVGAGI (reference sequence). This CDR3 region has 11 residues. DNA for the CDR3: TGTGCCAGCAGCCCAGGGCAGCCCCAGCATTTT. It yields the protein CASSPGQPQHF.

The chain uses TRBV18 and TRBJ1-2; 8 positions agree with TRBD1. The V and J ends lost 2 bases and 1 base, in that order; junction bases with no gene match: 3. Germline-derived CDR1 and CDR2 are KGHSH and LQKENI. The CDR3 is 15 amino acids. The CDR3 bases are TGTGCCAGCTCACCATCGACAGGGGTTAACTATGGCTACACCTTC. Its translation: CASSPSTGVNYGYTF.

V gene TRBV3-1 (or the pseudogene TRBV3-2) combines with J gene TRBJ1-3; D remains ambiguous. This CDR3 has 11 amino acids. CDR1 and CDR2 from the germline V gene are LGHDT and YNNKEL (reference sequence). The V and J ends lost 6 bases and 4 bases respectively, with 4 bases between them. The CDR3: CASREGNTIYF. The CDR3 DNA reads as TGTGCCAGCAGGGAGGGAAACACCATATATTTT.

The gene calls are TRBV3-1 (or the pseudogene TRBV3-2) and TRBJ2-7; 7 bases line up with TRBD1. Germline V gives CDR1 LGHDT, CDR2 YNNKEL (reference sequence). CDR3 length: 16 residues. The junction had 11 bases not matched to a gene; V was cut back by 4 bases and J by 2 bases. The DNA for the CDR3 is TGTGCCAGCAGCCCCCTACAAATTACAGGGGCCTACGAGCAGTACTTC. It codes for CASSPLQITGAYEQYF.

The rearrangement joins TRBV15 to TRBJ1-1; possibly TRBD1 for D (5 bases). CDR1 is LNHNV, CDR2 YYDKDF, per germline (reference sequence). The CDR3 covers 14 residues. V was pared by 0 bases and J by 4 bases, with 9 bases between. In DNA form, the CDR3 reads TGTGCCACCAGCAGAGACATAGGGGCCACTGAAGCTTTCTTT. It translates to CATSRDIGATEAFF.

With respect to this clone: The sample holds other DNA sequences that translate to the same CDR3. CDR3 in DNA: TGTGCCAGCAGTCTGTGGACAGGGGAGGGAAGCAATCAGCCCCAGCATTTT. This codes for CASSLWTGEGSNQPQHF. The chain links TRBV6-6 to TRBJ1-5; 9 bases fit TRBD1. CDR3 length equals 17 residues. Unmatched junction bases numbered 9, after V lost 5 bases and J lost 1 base. The germline gives CDR1 MNHNY, CDR2 SVGAGI (reference sequence).

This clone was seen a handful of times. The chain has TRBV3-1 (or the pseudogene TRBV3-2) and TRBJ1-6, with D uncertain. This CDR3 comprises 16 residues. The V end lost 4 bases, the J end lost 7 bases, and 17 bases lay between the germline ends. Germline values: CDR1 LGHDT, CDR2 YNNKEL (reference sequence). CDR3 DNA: TGTGCCAGCAGCCTAACACCAGGCAATGCCAATTCACCCCTCCACTTT. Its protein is CASSLTPGNANSPLHF.

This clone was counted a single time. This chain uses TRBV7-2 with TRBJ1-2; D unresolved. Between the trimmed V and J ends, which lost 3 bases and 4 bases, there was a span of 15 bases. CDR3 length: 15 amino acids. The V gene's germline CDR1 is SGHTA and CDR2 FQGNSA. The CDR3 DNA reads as TGTGCCAGCAGCTTTCGGGAGGGATTCGCCTATGGCTACACCTTC. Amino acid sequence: CASSFREGFAYGYTF.

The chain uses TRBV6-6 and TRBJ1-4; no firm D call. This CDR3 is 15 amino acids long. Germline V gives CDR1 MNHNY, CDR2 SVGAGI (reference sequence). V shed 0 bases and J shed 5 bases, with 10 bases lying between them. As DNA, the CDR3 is TGTGCCAGCAGTTACTCGCCACAGCAAAATGAAAAACTGTTTTTT. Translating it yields CASSYSPQQNEKLFF.